This T cell receptor (beta chain) appears in the sequencing data of a study of shared clonotypes between healthy human individuals. Study at large: A donor's plate count was three for CD4 naive and three for CD4 memory; CD8 naive had two and CD8 memory one.

Sequenced by immunoSEQ multiplex PCR; TCRdb stores in-frame clones only, minus some. Of about 1,900,000 clones listed, about 95% were seen once; the top ten hold around 1.2%. Study-level findings and limits: Some clonotypes were shared by all four sorted-subset donors, while others were not shared. The non-shared ones had lower generation probabilities than the shared ones.

CD45RO-negative, CCR7-positively selected cells formed the naive CD8 fraction, excluding terminally differentiated effector memory CD45RA+ cells. With respect to this clone: Antigen unknown.

The CDR3 has 17 amino acids. Trimming took 0 bases from V and 1 from J, leaving 13 bases between them. The germline V gene encodes CDR1 LGHNA and CDR2 YSLEER. The clonotype was recovered from a man between 18 and 29 years old in good health. The chain couples TRBV4-3 to TRBJ2-1; D may be TRBD2 (5 bases). The sequenced sample consisted of naive CD8+ T cells sorted from blood. The CDR3 protein is CASSQEDSSVSYNEQFF. The CDR3 DNA is TGCGCCAGCAGCCAAGAGGACTCCAGCGTTTCCTACAATGAGCAGTTCTTC.